Below, 27 T cell receptor beta chains from the same sample are listed, as sequenced in a study of memory CD4+ T cells and cytomegalovirus serostatus. The repertoire was sequenced with immunoSEQ multiplex PCR; TCRdb's copy has only in-frame clones and lacks some. Of roughly 56,000 clones in the sample, 82% were seen once. The sort gate was single viable CD3+CD4+CD8-CD45RO+ cells for memory CD4+ T cells. The specimen sequenced was memory CD4+ T cells from blood. The receptors were sampled from an adult in good health and CMV-seronegative.

The chain combines TRBV4-2 with TRBJ2-1; 11 bases are a match to TRBD2. V lost 8 bases to trimming and J lost 3 bases; unmatched junction nucleotides: 9. The CDR3 covers 16 residues. Per germline, CDR1 LGHNA and CDR2 YNFKEQ. The CDR3 DNA sequence: TGTGCCAGCGGAAGAAAGACTAGCGGGGACTACAATGAGCAGTTCTTC. Translating gives CASGRKTSGDYNEQFF.

The V call is TRBV18, the J call TRBJ1-5, with TRBD1 matching 7 bases. This CDR3 is built from 14 residues. Germline lookup yields CDR1 KGHSH and CDR2 LQKENI. Germline trimming cut 6 bases from V and 10 bases from J; bases unmatched to any gene: 12. CDR3 residues: CASSPATDRDPQHF. DNA for the CDR3: TGTGCCAGCTCCCCCGCTACCGACAGGGACCCCCAGCATTTT.

J is TRBJ1-1 and V is TRBV6-5; 10 nucleotides align to TRBD1. Germline assignment: CDR1 MNHEY and CDR2 SVGAGI. With 6 bases clipped from V and 9 bases from J, the junction kept 4 bases outside the gene matches. The CDR3 is 12 amino acids. The CDR3 nucleotides are TGTGCCAGCAGAGCTGACAGGGGGCAAGCTTTCTTT. Protein sequence: CASRADRGQAFF.

The DNA for the CDR3 is TGTGCCAGCAGCCAACTCATTCTAGCGGGGGGGAAAGATACGCAGTATTTT. Its translation is CASSQLILAGGKDTQYF. V usage is TRBV5-4 and J usage is TRBJ2-3; 12 bases align to TRBD2. The germline V gene has CDR1 SGHNT and CDR2 YYREEE (reference sequence). The length of the CDR3 is 17 residues. The V and J ends lost 4 bases and 5 bases, in that order; junction bases with no gene match: 11.

CDR3 protein: CASSLALLRGEQFF. In nucleotides, the CDR3 is TGTGCCAGCAGCTTAGCCCTTTTGCGGGGTGAGCAGTTCTTC. The rearrangement joins TRBV7-9 to TRBJ2-1; D is perhaps TRBD2 (6 bases). Germline V gene data show CDR1 as SEHNR and CDR2 as FQNEAQ (reference sequence). Trimming pared 0 bases from V and 9 bases from J, leaving 12 bases between. This CDR3 has 14 amino acids.

The chain carries TRBV6-1 and TRBJ1-2; D may be TRBD1 (5 bases). Trimming stripped 0 bases from V and 4 bases from J, with 12 bases between. In germline, CDR1 is MNHNS, CDR2 SASEGT. The CDR3 length is 15 residues. This CDR3 reads CASSEAGAGGYGYTF. CDR3 in DNA: TGTGCCAGCAGTGAAGCTGGGGCGGGCGGCTATGGCTACACCTTC.

This rearrangement joins TRBV7-2 to TRBJ2-7; D is unclear. Germline lookup yields CDR1 SGHTA and CDR2 FQGNSA. The CDR3 is 13 residues long. V lost 2 bases to trimming and J lost 4 bases, with 9 bases between them. The CDR3 reads CASSLSVAYEQYF. In DNA, the CDR3 is TGTGCCAGCAGCTTATCTGTAGCATACGAGCAGTACTTC.

The CDR3 loop is CASSLYGRGKGEQYF. CDR3 DNA sequence: TGTGCCAGCAGCTTGTATGGGCGGGGGAAGGGTGAGCAGTACTTC. The J gene is TRBJ2-7, the V gene TRBV5-4; 7 bases are shared with TRBD2. V trimming: 1 base; J trimming: 7 bases; junction bases outside the gene matches: 11. The CDR3 length is 15 residues. CDR1 is SGHNT, CDR2 YYREEE, per germline (reference sequence).

CDR3 sequence: CASSLSSWGTGTDTQYF. The CDR3 DNA reads as TGTGCCAGCAGCTTATCATCCTGGGGGACCGGCACAGATACGCAGTATTTT. This rearrangement joins TRBV13 to TRBJ2-3, with D perhaps being TRBD1 or TRBD2 (5 bases each). The V end was cut by 2 bases, the J end by 1 base, with 16 bases between. This CDR3 spans 17 amino acids. Germline lookup yields CDR1 PRHDT and CDR2 FYEKMQ (reference sequence).

The V call is TRBV19, the J call TRBJ2-4; 9 bases fit TRBD1. The V segment lost 3 bases and the J segment 6 bases; nucleotides outside the gene matches: 9. Germline V gene lookup returns CDR1 LNHDA and CDR2 SQIVND (reference sequence). This CDR3 region has 16 residues. The CDR3 spells CASSMGQGDLGNIQYF. In nucleotides, the CDR3 is TGTGCCAGTAGTATGGGACAGGGCGACTTGGGAAACATTCAGTACTTC.

This clone was seen a handful of times. V is TRBV2 and J is TRBJ1-1, with 8 positions matching TRBD1. Germline V gene lookup returns CDR1 SNHLY and CDR2 FYNNEI. This CDR3 has 14 amino acids. V trimming: 8 bases; J trimming: 0 bases; junction bases outside the gene matches: 5. CDR3 protein: CASGTGSLNTEAFF. The CDR3 nucleotides are TGTGCCAGCGGGACAGGCAGTCTGAACACTGAAGCTTTCTTT.

This chain joins TRBV7-2 and TRBJ1-3; weak D call: TRBD1 (6 bases). The CDR3 spans 13 residues. Per germline, CDR1 SGHTA and CDR2 FQGNSA. Trimming pared 10 bases from V and 4 bases from J, leaving 14 bases between. The CDR3 DNA reads TGTGCCACTTCTTCAGGGGTCGGAAACACCATATATTTT. Translation: CATSSGVGNTIYF. The full variable domain, rest sourced from reference TRBV7-2 and TRBJ1-3, is GAGVSQSPSNKVTEKGKDVELRCDPISGHTALYWYRQSLGQGLEFLIYFQGNSAPDKSGLPSDRFSAERTGGSVSTLTIQRTQQEDSAVYLCATSSGVGNTIYFGEGSWLTVV.

This chain joins TRBV19 and TRBJ1-5, with D hard to call. There are 17 residues in the CDR3. Germline V gene lookup returns CDR1 LNHDA and CDR2 SQIVND (reference sequence). With 7 bases removed from V and 1 base from J, the gap between germline ends came to 20 bases. The CDR3 protein is CASTLRTGQMSNQPQHF. The CDR3 DNA reads TGTGCCAGTACCCTAAGAACTGGGCAGATGAGCAATCAGCCCCAGCATTTT. Combining the CDR3 with reference TRBV19 and TRBJ1-5 gives the whole variable domain DGGITQSPKYLFRKEGQNVTLSCEQNLNHDAMYWYRQDPGQGLRLIYYSQIVNDFQKGDIAEGYSVSREKKESFPLTVTSAQKNPTAFYLCASTLRTGQMSNQPQHFGDGTRLSIL.

The chain combines TRBV18 with TRBJ2-7; 10 nucleotides line up with TRBD1. V shed 1 base and J 5 bases; nucleotides not matched to a gene: 5. Germline lookup yields CDR1 KGHSH and CDR2 LQKENI. This CDR3 contains 15 residues. CDR3 sequence (DNA): TGTGCCAGCTCACCACGGGGACAGGGGACGCACGAGCAGTACTTC. This gives the protein CASSPRGQGTHEQYF.

The chain links TRBV28 to TRBJ1-1; tentative D call: TRBD1 (6 bases). This CDR3 is built from 15 residues. V lost 2 bases, J lost 0 bases, and 10 bases lay in between. CDR1 and CDR2 from the germline V gene are MDHEN and SYDVKM. CDR3 bases: TGTGCCAGCAGTTTAGACGGGGGCATGAACACTGAAGCTTTCTTT. Protein: CASSLDGGMNTEAFF.

This chain joins TRBV7-2 and TRBJ1-2; D not resolved. This CDR3 has 14 residues. Germline V gene data show CDR1 as SGHTA and CDR2 as FQGNSA. V was pared by 0 bases and J by 0 bases, with 5 bases between. This CDR3 is CASSLARPNYGYTF. CDR3 coding DNA: TGTGCCAGCAGCTTAGCGAGGCCTAACTATGGCTACACCTTC.

In this sample, this clone turned up once. This chain uses TRBV6-6 with TRBJ1-5; no definite D call. Deletions cut 6 bases from V and 2 bases from J, with 11 bases between. The CDR3 consists of 14 residues. Germline-derived CDR1 and CDR2 are MNHNY and SVGAGI (reference sequence). The CDR3 nucleotides read TGTGCCAGCAGCTCAAAGTTGGGCAATCAGCCCCAGCATTTT. Protein product: CASSSKLGNQPQHF.

The chain uses TRBV14 and TRBJ1-5; D not certain. Germline V gene lookup returns CDR1 SGHDN and CDR2 FVKESK. CDR3 length equals 15 residues. V shed 0 bases and J shed 7 bases, with 13 bases lying between them. The CDR3 DNA reads TGTGCCAGCAGCCAAGAGGGAGGGCGCGGGCAGCCCCAGCATTTT. Encoded protein: CASSQEGGRGQPQHF.

The J gene is TRBJ2-7, the V gene TRBV27, with D perhaps TRBD2 (6 bases). Trimming left V 6 bases short and J 1 base short, with 16 bases between. In germline, CDR1 is MNHEY, CDR2 SMNVEV (reference sequence). This CDR3 has 15 residues. As DNA, the CDR3 is TGTGCCAGCAGGTATCGCCGGGACTGGTCCTACGAGCAGTACTTC. Translated: CASRYRRDWSYEQYF.

CDR3 sequence reads: CASSARGGWSTSNYGYTF. CDR3 coding DNA: TGTGCCAGCAGCGCCCGGGGGGGGTGGAGTACCTCTAACTATGGCTACACCTTC. This chain connects TRBV11-2 to TRBJ1-2; tentative D call: TRBD1 (5 bases). Trimming took off 5 bases at V and 0 bases at J, with 22 bases between the two ends. The CDR3 has 18 residues. From germline, CDR1 is SGHAT and CDR2 FQNNGV.

The chain employs TRBV5-1 and TRBJ2-3, with 9 bases fitting TRBD2. Germline-derived CDR1 and CDR2 are SGHRS and YFSETQ. There are 16 residues in the CDR3. V lost 0 bases to trimming and J lost 4 bases; unmatched junction nucleotides: 6. The CDR3 loop reads CASSLALRGGADTQYF. The DNA of the CDR3 is TGCGCCAGCAGCTTGGCCCTGCGGGGGGGCGCAGATACGCAGTATTTT.

Notes on this clone: The same CDR3 can be traced to other DNA sequences in this sample. The chain joins TRBV28 to TRBJ2-7; TRBD1 matches at 7 bases. This CDR3 is built from 15 residues. Trimming took 6 bases from V and 0 from J; bases not matched to a gene: 8. Germline lookup yields CDR1 MDHEN and CDR2 SYDVKM. CDR3: CASSHRGRGSYEQYF. CDR3 coding DNA: TGTGCCAGCAGCCACAGGGGCAGGGGCTCCTACGAGCAGTACTTC.

The chain uses TRBV9 and TRBJ2-7; the D gene is possibly TRBD2 (6 bases). There are 15 residues in the CDR3. Deletions cut 0 bases from V and 4 bases from J, with 14 bases between. Germline V gene data show CDR1 as SGDLS and CDR2 as YYNGEE. In DNA form, the CDR3 reads TGTGCCAGCAGCGTAGGCTCGGGACTGTATTACGAGCAGTACTTC. Its protein is CASSVGSGLYYEQYF.

This clone came up a few times. The chain employs TRBV2 and TRBJ2-2; 7 bases are a match to TRBD1. CDR1 is SNHLY and CDR2 is FYNNEI in the germline V gene. This CDR3 region has 14 residues. The J segment lost 4 bases and the V segment lost 7 bases, leaving 6 bases of the junction unmatched. The CDR3 coding sequence is TGTGCCAGCATAGGGGGCGGAATCACCGGGGAGCTGTTTTTT. Protein product: CASIGGGITGELFF.

This clone was counted between two and nine times. The J gene is TRBJ1-6, the V gene TRBV9; 9 nucleotides match TRBD1. The ends lost 5 bases at V and 8 bases at J; junction bases unmatched: 2. The CDR3 has 13 amino acids. Per the germline V gene, CDR1 is SGDLS and CDR2 is YYNGEE. The CDR3, as DNA: TGTGCCAGCAGTACAGGGGGCTATTCACCCCTCCACTTT. Protein sequence: CASSTGGYSPLHF.

The table lists this clone with a count of one. The chain links TRBV19 to TRBJ1-1; D is uncertain. Germline CDR1 reads LNHDA; CDR2 reads SQIVND (reference sequence). This CDR3 has 14 residues. The V gene lost 7 bases and the J gene lost 1 base, with 13 bases spanning the gap. This CDR3 is CASMGGRRNTEAFF. CDR3 sequence (DNA): TGTGCCAGTATGGGCGGCAGAAGGAACACTGAAGCTTTCTTT.

On this clone itself: This sample includes further DNA sequences coding for the same CDR3. V and J are TRBV5-1 and TRBJ2-3; possibly TRBD1 for D (6 bases). The CDR3 contains 15 residues. The germline CDR1 and CDR2 sequences are SGHRS and YFSETQ. V lost 0 bases to trimming and J lost 3 bases, with 11 bases between them. The CDR3 nucleotides read TGCGCCAGCAGCTTGGGGCAGGGGCTAACAGATACGCAGTATTTT. It is translated as CASSLGQGLTDTQYF.